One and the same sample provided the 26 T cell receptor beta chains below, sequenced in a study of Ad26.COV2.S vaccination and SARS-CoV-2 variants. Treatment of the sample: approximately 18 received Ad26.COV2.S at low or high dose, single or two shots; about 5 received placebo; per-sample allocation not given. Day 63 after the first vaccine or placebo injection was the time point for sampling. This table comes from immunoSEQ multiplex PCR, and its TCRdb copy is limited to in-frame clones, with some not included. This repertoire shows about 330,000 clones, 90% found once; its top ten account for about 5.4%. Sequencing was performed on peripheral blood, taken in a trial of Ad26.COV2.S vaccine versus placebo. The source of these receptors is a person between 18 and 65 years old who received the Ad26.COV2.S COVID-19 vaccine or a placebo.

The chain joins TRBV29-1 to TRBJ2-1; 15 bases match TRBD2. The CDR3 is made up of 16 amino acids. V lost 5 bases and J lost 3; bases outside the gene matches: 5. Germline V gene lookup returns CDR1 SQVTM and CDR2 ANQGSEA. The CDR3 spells CSVTGLAGGYYNEQFF. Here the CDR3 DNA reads TGCAGCGTTACCGGACTAGCGGGAGGGTACTACAATGAGCAGTTCTTC.

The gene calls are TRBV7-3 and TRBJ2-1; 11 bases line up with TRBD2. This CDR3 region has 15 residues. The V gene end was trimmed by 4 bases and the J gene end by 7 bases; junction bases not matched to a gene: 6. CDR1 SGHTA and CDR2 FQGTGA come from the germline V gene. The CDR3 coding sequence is TGTGCCAGCAGCTCTAGACTAGCGGGGCCTAATGAGCAGTTCTTC. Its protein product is CASSSRLAGPNEQFF.

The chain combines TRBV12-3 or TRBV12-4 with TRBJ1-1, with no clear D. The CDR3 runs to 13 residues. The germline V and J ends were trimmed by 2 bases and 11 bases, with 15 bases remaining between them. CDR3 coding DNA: TGTGCCAGCAGTTTACCGATAGGAGATGAGGCTTTCTTT. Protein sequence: CASSLPIGDEAFF.

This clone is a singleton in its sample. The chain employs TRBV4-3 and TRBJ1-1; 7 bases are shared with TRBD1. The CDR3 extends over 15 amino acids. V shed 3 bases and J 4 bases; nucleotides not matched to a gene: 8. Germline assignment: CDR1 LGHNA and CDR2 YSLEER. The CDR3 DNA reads TGCGCCAGCAGCCATCTGACAGGGATACCCACTGAAGCTTTCTTT. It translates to CASSHLTGIPTEAFF.

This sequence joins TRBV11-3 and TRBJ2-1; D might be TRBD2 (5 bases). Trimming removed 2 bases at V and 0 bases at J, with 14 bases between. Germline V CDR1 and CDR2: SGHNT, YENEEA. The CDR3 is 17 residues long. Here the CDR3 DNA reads TGTGCCAGCAGCTTATCCTGGGAGCCTAGCTCCTACAATGAGCAGTTCTTC. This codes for CASSLSWEPSSYNEQFF.

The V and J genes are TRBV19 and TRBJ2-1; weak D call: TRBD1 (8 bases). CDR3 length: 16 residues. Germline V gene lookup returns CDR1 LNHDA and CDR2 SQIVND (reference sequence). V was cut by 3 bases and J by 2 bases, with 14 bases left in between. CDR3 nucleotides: TGTGCCAGTAGTATTCGGACAGGGACTACCTACAATGAGCAGTTCTTC. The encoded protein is CASSIRTGTTYNEQFF.

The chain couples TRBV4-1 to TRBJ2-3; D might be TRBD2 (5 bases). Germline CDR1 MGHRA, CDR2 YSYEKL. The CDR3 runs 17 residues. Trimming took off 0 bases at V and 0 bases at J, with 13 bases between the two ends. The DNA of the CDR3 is TGCGCCAGCAGCCAAGATCGCCCGGGAACTAGCACAGATACGCAGTATTTT. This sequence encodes CASSQDRPGTSTDTQYF.

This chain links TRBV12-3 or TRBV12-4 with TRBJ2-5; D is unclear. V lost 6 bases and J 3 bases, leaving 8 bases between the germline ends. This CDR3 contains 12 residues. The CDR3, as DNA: TGTGCCAGCAGCACGGTAAAAGAGACCCAGTACTTC. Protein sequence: CASSTVKETQYF.

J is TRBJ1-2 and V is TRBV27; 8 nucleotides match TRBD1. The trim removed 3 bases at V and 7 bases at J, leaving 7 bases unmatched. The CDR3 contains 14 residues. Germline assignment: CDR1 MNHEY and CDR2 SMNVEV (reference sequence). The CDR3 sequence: CASSFTTGGSGYTF. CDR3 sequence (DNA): TGTGCCAGCAGTTTTACCACAGGGGGGTCTGGCTACACCTTC.

The CDR3 DNA is TGTGCCAGCAGTGAAGGGCGGGGTATCTATGGCTACACCTTC. Translated, it gives CASSEGRGIYGYTF. The chain recombines TRBV2 with TRBJ1-2; D gene unclear. V was clipped by 1 base and J by 4 bases, with 10 bases between them. The CDR3 runs to 14 residues. CDR1 and CDR2 from the germline V gene are SNHLY and FYNNEI.

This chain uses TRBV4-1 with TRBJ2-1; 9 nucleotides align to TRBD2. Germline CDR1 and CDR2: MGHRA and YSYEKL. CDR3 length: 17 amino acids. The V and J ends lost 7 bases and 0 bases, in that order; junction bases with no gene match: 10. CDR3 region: CASNPRFSGSSYNEQFF. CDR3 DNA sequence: TGCGCCAGCAACCCACGTTTTAGCGGGAGCTCCTACAATGAGCAGTTCTTC.

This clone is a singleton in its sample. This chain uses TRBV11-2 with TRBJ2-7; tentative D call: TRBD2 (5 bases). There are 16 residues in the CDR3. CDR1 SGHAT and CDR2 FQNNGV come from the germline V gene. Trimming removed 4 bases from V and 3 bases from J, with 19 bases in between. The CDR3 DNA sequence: TGTGCCAGCAGCTCAACGAGGGCTTCCGAACACTACGAGCAGTACGTC. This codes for CASSSTRASEHYEQYV.

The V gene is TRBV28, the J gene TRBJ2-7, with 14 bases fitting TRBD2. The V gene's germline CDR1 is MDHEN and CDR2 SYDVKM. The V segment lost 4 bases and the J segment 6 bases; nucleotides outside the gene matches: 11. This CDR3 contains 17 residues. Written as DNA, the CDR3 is TGTGCCAGCAGTTCCCCCCCCGGGACTAGCGGGAGAGGCGAGCAGTACGTC. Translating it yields CASSSPPGTSGRGEQYV.

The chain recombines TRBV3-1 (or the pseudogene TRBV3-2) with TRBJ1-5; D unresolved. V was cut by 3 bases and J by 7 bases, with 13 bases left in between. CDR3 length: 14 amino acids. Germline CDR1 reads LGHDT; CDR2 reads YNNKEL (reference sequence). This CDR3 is CASSQSQALQPQHF. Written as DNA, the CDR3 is TGTGCCAGCAGCCAGAGCCAGGCGCTCCAGCCCCAGCATTTT.

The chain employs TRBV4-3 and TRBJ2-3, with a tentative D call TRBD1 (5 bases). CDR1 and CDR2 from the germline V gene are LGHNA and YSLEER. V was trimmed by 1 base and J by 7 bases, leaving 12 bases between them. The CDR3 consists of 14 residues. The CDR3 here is CASSQGKTAYTQYF. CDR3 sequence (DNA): TGCGCCAGCAGCCAAGGAAAGACAGCTTATACGCAGTATTTT.

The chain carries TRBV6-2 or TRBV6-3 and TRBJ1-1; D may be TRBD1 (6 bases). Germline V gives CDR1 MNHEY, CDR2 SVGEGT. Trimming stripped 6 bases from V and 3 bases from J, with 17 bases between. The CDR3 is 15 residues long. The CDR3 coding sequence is TGTGCCAGCAGCCTACTGAGGGCAGGGGACACTGAAGCTTTCTTT. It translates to CASSLLRAGDTEAFF.

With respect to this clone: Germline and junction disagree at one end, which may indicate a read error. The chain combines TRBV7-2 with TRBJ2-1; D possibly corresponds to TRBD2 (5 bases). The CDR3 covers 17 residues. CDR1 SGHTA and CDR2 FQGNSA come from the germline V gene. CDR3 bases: TGTGCCAGCAGCCTAGCCGGCGGCAGGAGCTCCTACAATGAGCAGTTCTTC. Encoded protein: CASSLAGGRSSYNEQFF.

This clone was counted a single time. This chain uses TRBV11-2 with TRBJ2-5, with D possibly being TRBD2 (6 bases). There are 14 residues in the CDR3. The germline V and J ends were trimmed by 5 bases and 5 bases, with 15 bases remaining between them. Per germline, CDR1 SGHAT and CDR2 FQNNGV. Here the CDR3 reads CASSPGLRVETQYF. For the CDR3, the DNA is TGTGCCAGCAGCCCGGGACTCAGAGTGGAGACCCAGTACTTC.

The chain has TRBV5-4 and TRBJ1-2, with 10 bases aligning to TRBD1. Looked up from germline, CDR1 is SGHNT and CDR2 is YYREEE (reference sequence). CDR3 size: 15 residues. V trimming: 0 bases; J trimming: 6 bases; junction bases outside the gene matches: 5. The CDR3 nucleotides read TGTGCCAGCAGCTTGGGACCCGGGACAGGGGATGGCTACACCTTC. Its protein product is CASSLGPGTGDGYTF. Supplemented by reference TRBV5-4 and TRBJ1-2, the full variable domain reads ETGVTQSPTHLIKTRGQQVTLRCSSQSGHNTVSWYQQALGQGPQFIFQYYREEENGRGNFPPRFSGLQFPNYSSELNVNALELDDSALYLCASSLGPGTGDGYTFGSGTRLTVV.

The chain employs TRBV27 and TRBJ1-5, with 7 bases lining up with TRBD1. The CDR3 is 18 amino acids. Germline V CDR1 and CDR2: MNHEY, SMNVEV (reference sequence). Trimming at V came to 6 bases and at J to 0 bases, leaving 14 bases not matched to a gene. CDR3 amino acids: CASSPNLTGRDSNQPQHF. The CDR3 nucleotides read TGTGCCAGCAGCCCGAACTTGACAGGGCGCGATAGCAATCAGCCCCAGCATTTT.

Here the CDR3 reads CATSEAGGYGYTF. CDR3 bases: TGTGCCACCAGTGAGGCAGGCGGGTATGGCTACACCTTC. V and J are TRBV24-1 and TRBJ1-2; D is undetermined. Per the germline V gene, CDR1 is KGHDR and CDR2 is SFDVKD. The CDR3 has 13 residues. V was cut by 4 bases and J by 5 bases, with 10 bases left in between.

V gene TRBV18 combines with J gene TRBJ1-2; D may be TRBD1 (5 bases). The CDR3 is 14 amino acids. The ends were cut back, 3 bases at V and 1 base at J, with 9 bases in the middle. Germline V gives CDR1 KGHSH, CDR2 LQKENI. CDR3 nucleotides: TGTGCCAGCTCACCCCAGGGACTTAACTATGGCTACACCTTC. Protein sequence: CASSPQGLNYGYTF.

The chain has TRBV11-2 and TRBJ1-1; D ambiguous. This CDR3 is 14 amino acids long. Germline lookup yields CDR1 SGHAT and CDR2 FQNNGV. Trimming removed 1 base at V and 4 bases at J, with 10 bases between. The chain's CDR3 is CASSLVIEGTEAFF. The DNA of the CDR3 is TGTGCCAGCAGCTTAGTAATCGAGGGCACTGAAGCTTTCTTT.

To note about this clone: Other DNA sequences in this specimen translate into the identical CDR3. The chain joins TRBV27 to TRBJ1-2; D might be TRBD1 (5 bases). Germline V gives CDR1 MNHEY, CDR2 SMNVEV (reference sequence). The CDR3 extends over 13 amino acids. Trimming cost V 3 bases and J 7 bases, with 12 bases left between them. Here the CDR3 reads CASSLGGGGGYTF. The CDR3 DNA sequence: TGTGCCAGCAGTTTGGGGGGAGGTGGTGGCTACACCTTC.

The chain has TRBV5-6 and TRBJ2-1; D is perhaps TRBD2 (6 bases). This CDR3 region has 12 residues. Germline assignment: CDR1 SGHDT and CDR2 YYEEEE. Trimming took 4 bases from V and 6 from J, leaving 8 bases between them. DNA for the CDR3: TGTGCCAGCAGCCTCGGGGGCAATGAGCAGTTCTTC. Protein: CASSLGGNEQFF.

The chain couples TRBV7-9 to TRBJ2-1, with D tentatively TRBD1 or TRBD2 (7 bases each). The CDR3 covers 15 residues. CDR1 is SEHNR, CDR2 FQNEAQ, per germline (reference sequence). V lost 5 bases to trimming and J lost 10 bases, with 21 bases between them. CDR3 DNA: TGTGCCAGCAGCCCACGGGCAGGGGGGGAGAAAGAGCAGTTCTTC. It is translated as CASSPRAGGEKEQFF.